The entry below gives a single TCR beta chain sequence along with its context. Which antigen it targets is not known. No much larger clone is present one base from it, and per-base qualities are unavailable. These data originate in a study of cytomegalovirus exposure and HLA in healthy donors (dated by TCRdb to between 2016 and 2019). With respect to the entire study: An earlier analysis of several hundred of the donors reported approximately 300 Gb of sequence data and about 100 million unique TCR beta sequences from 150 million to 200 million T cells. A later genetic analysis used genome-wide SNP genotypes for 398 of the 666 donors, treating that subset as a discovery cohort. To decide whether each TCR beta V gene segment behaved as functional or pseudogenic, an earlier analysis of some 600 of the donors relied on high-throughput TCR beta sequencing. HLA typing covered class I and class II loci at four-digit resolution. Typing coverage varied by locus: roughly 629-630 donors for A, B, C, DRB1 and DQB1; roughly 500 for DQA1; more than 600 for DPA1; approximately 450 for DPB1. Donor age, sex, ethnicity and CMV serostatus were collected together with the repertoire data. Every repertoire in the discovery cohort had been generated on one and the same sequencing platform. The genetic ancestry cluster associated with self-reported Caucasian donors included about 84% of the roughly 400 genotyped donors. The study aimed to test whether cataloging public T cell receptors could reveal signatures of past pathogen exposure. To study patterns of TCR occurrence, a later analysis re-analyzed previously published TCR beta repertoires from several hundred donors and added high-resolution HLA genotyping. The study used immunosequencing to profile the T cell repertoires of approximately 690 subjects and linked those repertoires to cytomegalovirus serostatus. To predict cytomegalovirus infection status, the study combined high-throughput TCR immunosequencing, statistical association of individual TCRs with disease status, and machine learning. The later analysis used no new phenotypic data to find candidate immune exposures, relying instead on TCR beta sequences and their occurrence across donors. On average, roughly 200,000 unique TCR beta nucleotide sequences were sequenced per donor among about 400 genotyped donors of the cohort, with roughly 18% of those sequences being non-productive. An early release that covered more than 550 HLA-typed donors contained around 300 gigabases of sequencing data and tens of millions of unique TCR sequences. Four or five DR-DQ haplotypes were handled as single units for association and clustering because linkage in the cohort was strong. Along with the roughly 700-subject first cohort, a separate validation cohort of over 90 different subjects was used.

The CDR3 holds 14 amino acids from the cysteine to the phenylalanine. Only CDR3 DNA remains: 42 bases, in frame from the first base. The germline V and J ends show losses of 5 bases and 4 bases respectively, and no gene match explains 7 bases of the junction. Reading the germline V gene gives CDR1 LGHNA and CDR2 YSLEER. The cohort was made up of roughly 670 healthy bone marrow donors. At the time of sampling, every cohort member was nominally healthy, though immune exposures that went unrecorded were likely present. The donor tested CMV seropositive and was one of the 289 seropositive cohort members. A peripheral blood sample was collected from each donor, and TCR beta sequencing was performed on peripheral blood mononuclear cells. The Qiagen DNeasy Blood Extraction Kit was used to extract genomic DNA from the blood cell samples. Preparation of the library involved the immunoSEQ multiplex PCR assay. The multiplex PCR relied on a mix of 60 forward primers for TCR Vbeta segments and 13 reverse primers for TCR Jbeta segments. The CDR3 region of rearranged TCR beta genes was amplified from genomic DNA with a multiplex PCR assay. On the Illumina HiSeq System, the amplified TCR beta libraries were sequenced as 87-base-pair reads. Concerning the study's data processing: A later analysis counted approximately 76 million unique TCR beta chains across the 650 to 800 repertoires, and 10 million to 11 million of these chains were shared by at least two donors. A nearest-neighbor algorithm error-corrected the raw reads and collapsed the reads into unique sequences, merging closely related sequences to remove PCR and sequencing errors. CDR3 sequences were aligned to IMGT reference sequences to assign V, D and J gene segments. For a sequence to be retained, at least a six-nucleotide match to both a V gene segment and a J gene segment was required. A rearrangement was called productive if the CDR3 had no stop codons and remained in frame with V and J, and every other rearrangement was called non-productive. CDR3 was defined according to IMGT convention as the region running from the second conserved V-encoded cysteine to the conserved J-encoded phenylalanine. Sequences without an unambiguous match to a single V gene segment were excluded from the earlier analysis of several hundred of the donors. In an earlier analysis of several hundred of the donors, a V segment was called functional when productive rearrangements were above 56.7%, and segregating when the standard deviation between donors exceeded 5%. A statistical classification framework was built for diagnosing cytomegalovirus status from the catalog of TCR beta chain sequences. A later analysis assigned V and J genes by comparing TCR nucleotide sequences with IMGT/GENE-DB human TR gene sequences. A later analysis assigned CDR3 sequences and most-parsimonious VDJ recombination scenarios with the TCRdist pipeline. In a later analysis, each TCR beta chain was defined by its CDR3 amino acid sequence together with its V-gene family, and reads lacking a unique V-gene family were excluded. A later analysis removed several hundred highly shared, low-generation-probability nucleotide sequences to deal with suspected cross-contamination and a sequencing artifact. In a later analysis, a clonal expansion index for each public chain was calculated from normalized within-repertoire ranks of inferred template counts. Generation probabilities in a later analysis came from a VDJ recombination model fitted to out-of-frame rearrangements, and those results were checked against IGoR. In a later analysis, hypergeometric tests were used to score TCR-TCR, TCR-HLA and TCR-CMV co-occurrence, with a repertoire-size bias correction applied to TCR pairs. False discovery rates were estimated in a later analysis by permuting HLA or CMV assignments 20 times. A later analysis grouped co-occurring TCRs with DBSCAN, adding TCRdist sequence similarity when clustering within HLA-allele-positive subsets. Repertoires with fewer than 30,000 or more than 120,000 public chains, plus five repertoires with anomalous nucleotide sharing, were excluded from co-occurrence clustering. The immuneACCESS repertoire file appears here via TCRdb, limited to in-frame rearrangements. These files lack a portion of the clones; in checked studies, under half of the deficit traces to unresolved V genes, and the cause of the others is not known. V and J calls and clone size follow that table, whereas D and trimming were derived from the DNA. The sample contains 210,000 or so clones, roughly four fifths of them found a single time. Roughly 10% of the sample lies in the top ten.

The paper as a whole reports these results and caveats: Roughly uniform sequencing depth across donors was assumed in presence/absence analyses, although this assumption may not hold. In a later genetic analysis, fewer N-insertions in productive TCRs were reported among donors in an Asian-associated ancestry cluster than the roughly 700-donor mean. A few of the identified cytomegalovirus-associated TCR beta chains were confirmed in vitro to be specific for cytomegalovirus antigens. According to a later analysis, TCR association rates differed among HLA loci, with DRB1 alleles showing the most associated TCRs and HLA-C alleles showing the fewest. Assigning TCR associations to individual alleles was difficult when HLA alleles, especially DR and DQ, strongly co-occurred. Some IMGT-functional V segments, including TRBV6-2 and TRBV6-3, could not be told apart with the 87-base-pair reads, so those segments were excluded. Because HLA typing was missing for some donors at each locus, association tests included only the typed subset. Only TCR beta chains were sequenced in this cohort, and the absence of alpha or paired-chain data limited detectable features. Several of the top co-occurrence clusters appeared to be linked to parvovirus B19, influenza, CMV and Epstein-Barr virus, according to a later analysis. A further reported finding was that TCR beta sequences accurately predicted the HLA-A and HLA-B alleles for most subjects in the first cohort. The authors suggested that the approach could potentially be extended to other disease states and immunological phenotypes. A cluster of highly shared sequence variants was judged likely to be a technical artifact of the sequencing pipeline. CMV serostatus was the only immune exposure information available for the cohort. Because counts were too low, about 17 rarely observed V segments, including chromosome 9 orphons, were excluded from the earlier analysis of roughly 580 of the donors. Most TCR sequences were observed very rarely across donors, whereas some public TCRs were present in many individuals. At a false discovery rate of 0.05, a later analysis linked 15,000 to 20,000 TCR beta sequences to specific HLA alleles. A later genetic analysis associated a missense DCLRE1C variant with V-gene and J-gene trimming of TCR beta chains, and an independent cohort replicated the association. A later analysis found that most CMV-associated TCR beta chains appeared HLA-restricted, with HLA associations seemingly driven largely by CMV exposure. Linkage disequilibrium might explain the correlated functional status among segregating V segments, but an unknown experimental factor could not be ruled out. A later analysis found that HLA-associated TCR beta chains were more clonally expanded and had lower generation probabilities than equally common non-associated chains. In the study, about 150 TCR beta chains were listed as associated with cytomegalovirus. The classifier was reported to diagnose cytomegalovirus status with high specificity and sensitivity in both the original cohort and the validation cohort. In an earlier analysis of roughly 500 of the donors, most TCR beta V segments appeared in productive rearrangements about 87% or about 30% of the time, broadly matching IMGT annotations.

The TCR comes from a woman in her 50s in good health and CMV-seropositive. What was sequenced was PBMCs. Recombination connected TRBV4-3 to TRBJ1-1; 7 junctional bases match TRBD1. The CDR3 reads CASSLNRGSTEAFF. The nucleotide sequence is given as TGCGCCAGCAGCTTAAACAGGGGTTCCACTGAAGCTTTCTTT.